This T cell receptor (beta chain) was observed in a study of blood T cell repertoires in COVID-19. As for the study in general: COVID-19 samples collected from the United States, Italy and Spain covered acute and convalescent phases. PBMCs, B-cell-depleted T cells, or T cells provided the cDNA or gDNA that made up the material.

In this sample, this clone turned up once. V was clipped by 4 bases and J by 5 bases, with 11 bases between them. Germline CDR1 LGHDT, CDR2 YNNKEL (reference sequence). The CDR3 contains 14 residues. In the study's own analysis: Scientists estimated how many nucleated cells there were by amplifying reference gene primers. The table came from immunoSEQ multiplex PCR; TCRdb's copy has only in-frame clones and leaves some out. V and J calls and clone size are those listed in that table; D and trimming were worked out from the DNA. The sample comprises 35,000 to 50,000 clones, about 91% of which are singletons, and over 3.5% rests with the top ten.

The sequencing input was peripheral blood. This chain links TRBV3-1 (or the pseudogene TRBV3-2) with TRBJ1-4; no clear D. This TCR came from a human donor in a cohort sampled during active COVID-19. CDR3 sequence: CASSPVSTNEKLFF. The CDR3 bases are TGTGCCAGCAGCCCAGTATCGACAAATGAAAAACTGTTTTTT.